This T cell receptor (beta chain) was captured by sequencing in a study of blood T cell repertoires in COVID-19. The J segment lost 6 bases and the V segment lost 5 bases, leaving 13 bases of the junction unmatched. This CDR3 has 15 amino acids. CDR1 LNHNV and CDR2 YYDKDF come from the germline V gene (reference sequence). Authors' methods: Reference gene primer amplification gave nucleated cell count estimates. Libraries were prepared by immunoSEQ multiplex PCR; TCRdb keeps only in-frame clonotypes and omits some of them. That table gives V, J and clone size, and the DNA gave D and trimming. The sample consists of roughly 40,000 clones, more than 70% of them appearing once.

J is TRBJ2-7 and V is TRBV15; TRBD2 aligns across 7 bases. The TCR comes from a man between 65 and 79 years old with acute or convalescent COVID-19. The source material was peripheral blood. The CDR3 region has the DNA TGTGCCACCAGCGGCTTCGACTTCCAGCGGGGCGAGCAGTACTTC. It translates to CATSGFDFQRGEQYF.